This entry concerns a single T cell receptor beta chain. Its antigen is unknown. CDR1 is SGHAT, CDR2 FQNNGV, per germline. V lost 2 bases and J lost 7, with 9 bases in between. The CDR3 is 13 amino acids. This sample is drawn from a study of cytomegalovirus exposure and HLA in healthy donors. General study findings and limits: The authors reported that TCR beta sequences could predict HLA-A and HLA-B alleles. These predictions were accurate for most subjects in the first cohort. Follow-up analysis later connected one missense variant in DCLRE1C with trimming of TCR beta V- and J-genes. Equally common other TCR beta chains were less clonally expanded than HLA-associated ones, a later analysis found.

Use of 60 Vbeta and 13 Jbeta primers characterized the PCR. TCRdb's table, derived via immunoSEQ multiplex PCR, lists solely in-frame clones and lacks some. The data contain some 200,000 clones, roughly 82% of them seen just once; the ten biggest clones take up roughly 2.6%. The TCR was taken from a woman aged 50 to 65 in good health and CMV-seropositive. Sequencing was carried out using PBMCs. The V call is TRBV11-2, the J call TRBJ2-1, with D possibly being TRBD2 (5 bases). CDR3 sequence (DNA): TGTGCCAGCAGCTTATCTGCGGGTAATGAGCAGTTCTTC. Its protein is CASSLSAGNEQFF.